This is a list of T cell receptor beta chains from one sample in a study of cytomegalovirus exposure and HLA in healthy donors. Clones were sequenced by immunoSEQ multiplex PCR, and TCRdb holds only the in-frame ones, with some missing. The sample contains fewer than 200,000 clones, 75% to 80% of which appear only once. What was sequenced was PBMCs. All receptors come from a woman in her forties or fifties in good health and CMV-seropositive. CDR3s leave out the opening cysteine and the closing phenylalanine or tryptophan. Clone size is shown for a subset of rows, as once, few, many or a class of expanded clone.

v_gene,j_gene,abundance,CDR3aa
TRBV14,TRBJ1-1,NA,ASSQETGVVWNTEAF
TRBV9,TRBJ1-4,NA,ASSVGAGGGFREKLF
TRBV14,TRBJ2-1,NA,ASSHGLGNNEQF
TRBV6-5,TRBJ2-3,NA,ASSYSWQGGDTQY
TRBV4-1,TRBJ1-5,NA,ASSLQGHQPQH
TRBV4-3,TRBJ2-3,NA,ASSQDRRESQY
TRBV4-2,TRBJ2-7,NA,ASSQDRQGAGYAYEQY
TRBV13,TRBJ2-6,NA,ASSLGRGQGASGANVLT
TRBV5-4,TRBJ2-2,once,ASSLEGAGGELF
TRBV11-2,TRBJ2-7,NA,ASSYGLAGSYEQY
TRBV27,TRBJ1-1,NA,ASRPTENTEAF
TRBV29-1,TRBJ1-3,once,SVADRESGNTIY
TRBV28,TRBJ2-6,once,ASSLASGGASGANVLT
TRBV5-1,TRBJ2-2,NA,ASSFYSGSGELF
TRBV29-1,TRBJ2-7,once,SVGAAGEQY
TRBV19,TRBJ2-1,NA,ASSIVSGHNEQF
TRBV28,TRBJ2-6,once,ASLSLSGANVLT
TRBV7-9,TRBJ1-4,NA,ASSFEIGTGLEKLF
TRBV7-3,TRBJ2-5,NA,ASSPGTSGKTQY
TRBV30,TRBJ1-3,NA,AWMGRNSGNTIY
TRBV7-9,TRBJ2-5,NA,ASSFLEKETQY
TRBV7-9,TRBJ1-1,NA,ASSLRQYTEAF
TRBV2,TRBJ2-7,NA,ASSENSYEQY
TRBV19,TRBJ1-4,NA,ASSIIQGGEKLF
TRBV7-2,TRBJ2-3,once,ASSFMDRSTDTQY
TRBV7-9,TRBJ1-6,NA,ASSLLGDHSPLH